The 14 T cell receptor beta chains in this list originate from one sample, sequenced in a study of T cells in Graves' hyperthyroidism and ophthalmopathy. Regions amplified from RNA transcripts were the TCR beta CDR3 regions. The TCR CDR3 was amplified in a first-round RT-PCR using the HTBI primer set. TCRdb ran MiXCR on the multiplex PCR reads and lists one entry per CDR3 protein. The sample records a few hundred thousand distinct CDR3 sequences, more than 45% being singletons. Sequencing input: peripheral blood or thyroid tissue (not recorded which). The receptor source for this set is a woman between 18 and 30 years old with Graves' hyperthyroidism.

The chain has TRBV7-9 and TRBJ1-4, with D possibly TRBD1 on 5 matching bases. V shed 1 base and J shed 3 bases, with 6 bases lying between them. The germline gives CDR1 SEHNR, CDR2 FQNEAQ (reference sequence). The CDR3 spans 14 residues. This CDR3 is CASSLGDPNEKLFF. CDR3 bases: TGTGCCAGCAGCTTAGGGGACCCTAATGAAAAACTGTTTTTT.

This clonotype was observed once. V and J are TRBV24-1 and TRBJ1-5; possible D gene TRBD1, 5 bases. Trimming took 5 bases from V and 6 from J, leaving 10 bases between them. The CDR3 consists of 13 residues. Germline loops: CDR1 KGHDR, CDR2 SFDVKD. CDR3 DNA: TGTGCCACCAGTGGGGGGGGATCTCAGCCCCAGCATTTT. Translating gives CATSGGGSQPQHF.

This chain uses TRBV24-1 with TRBJ2-1; D is possibly TRBD2 (6 bases). The CDR3 contains 18 residues. V was pared by 3 bases and J by 0 bases, with 17 bases between. Germline V gene data show CDR1 as KGHDR and CDR2 as SFDVKD. The CDR3 DNA follows: TGTGCCACCAGTGATCACCGGCGGGGTAGGATCTCCTACAATGAGCAGTTCTTC. Translated: CATSDHRRGRISYNEQFF.

The sample holds many counts of this clonotype. The V gene is TRBV20-1, the J gene TRBJ2-6, with a tentative D call TRBD1 (5 bases). V shed 5 bases and J shed 2 bases, with 10 bases lying between them. The CDR3 consists of 14 residues. Germline CDR1 is DFQATT and CDR2 is SNEGSKA (reference sequence). The CDR3 nucleotides read TGCAGTGCTGGACCCAGGGCTGGGGCCAACGTCCTGACTTTC. This codes for CSAGPRAGANVLTF.

CDR3 loop: CASRLLAGTSYEQYF. In nucleotides, the CDR3 is TGTGCCAGCAGACTATTGGCGGGGACCTCCTACGAGCAGTACTTC. This chain uses TRBV6-2 or TRBV6-3 with TRBJ2-7, with D perhaps TRBD2 (6 bases). CDR1 is MNHEY and CDR2 is SVGEGT in the germline V gene. V lost 6 bases and J 0 bases, leaving 15 bases between the germline ends. The CDR3 totals 15 residues.

This clonotype came up many times. The chain carries TRBV2 and TRBJ1-5, with 7 nucleotides matching TRBD1. CDR3 size: 15 residues. Germline values: CDR1 SNHLY, CDR2 FYNNEI. V dropped 5 bases and J dropped 3; count of bases not matched to a gene: 7. CDR3 in DNA: TGTGCCAGCAGTCTTCGACAGGGCAACAATCAGCCCCAGCATTTT. This codes for CASSLRQGNNQPQHF.

Ten or more counts support this clonotype. CDR3 nucleotide sequence: TGCGCCAGCAGCCAAGTTTTTTTGACAGAGCAAGAGACCCAGTACTTC. It specifies CASSQVFLTEQETQYF. The chain combines TRBV4-1 with TRBJ2-5; maybe TRBD1 (5 bases). The V and J ends lost 1 base and 2 bases respectively, with 14 bases between them. CDR3 length: 16 amino acids. Per the germline V gene, CDR1 is MGHRA and CDR2 is YSYEKL.

The chain couples TRBV30 to TRBJ1-5; D unclear. Trimming stripped 5 bases from V and 1 base from J, with 12 bases between. Germline values: CDR1 GTSNPN, CDR2 SVGIG (reference sequence). This CDR3 comprises 14 residues. CDR3 nucleotides: TGTGCCTGGGGTGACCAGGACAGCAATCAGCCCCAGCATTTT. Amino acids: CAWGDQDSNQPQHF.

The chain joins TRBV10-3 to TRBJ2-3; the D is unclear. This CDR3 has 13 amino acids. CDR1 is ENHRY and CDR2 is SYGVKD in the germline V gene. Trimming removed 3 bases from V and 0 bases from J, with 4 bases in between. Written as DNA, the CDR3 is TGTGCCATCAGTGAATACAGCACAGATACGCAGTATTTT. Translating it yields CAISEYSTDTQYF.

This clonotype was seen ten or more times. This chain connects TRBV29-1 to TRBJ2-3, with D unclear. The CDR3 totals 11 residues. Germline CDR1 and CDR2: SQVTM and ANQGSEA. The V and J ends lost 4 bases and 6 bases respectively, with 8 bases between them. CDR3 sequence reads: CSVGPTDTQYF. For the CDR3, the DNA is TGCAGCGTTGGACCAACGGATACGCAGTATTTT.

The gene calls are TRBV7-9 and TRBJ2-1; possible D gene TRBD1, 7 bases. This CDR3 spans 15 amino acids. The germline V and J ends were trimmed by 5 bases and 5 bases, with 16 bases remaining between them. CDR1 and CDR2 (germline): SEHNR, FQNEAQ (reference sequence). The CDR3 region is CASSLVQGGHNEQFF. The CDR3 nucleotides are TGTGCCAGCAGCCTCGTGCAGGGGGGACACAATGAGCAGTTCTTC.

This clonotype was recorded at least ten times. This chain connects TRBV7-6 to TRBJ1-1; 7 nucleotides line up with TRBD1. Germline CDR1 SGHVS, CDR2 FNYEAQ. This CDR3 comprises 14 residues. Trimming took 5 bases from V and 7 from J; bases not matched to a gene: 10. DNA for the CDR3: TGTGCCAGCAGCGCGAATCAACAGGGGAATGAAGCTTTCTTT. It translates to CASSANQQGNEAFF.

The gene calls are TRBV4-2 and TRBJ1-4; the D is unclear. The V end lost 0 bases, the J end lost 0 bases, and 5 bases lay between the germline ends. Germline loops: CDR1 LGHNA, CDR2 YNFKEQ. CDR3 length: 15 residues. CDR3 sequence: CASSQDWTTNEKLFF. CDR3 nucleotides: TGTGCCAGCAGCCAAGACTGGACAACTAATGAAAAACTGTTTTTT.

In its sample, this clonotype was seen once. The chain is built from TRBV29-1 and TRBJ1-5; possible D gene TRBD1, 6 bases. Trimming shortened V by 0 bases and J by 12 bases, and 12 bases separated the two germline ends. The germline gives CDR1 SQVTM, CDR2 ANQGSEA. The CDR3 totals 12 residues. The DNA of the CDR3 is TGCAGCGTTGAAGATCGGGGGGGCGTCCAGCATTTT. Translated: CSVEDRGGVQHF.